Listed below are T cell receptor beta chains from one sample, sequenced in a study of low-dose radiotherapy and immunotherapy resistance in tumors. MiXCR, run by TCRdb on the reads, gives a single entry per CDR3 protein. The profile shows roughly 60,000 distinct CDR3 sequences, about 25% of them singletons. The material sequenced was PBMCs, taken before treatment. The origin of the receptors is a male donor with prostate cancer. The CDR3 runs from the conserved cysteine through the conserved F or W. The D gene is left open where the match is weak. Size values are once, few and many counts, or a class for expanded clones, and some rows have none.

TRBD2 TRBV3-1 many 17 CASSQEGWLAGIIGQFF
TRBD2 TRBV6-2/TRBV6-3 many 14 CASRRGLAGVGQFF
- TRBV15 - 15 CATSTSGTGANVLTF
- TRBV7-9 few 14 CASSLRAPRETQYF
- TRBV11-1 many 14 CASSLVGAGSTQYF
TRBD1 TRBV25-1 - 14 CASSDHRGSEEQYF
- TRBV20-1 many 14 CSARGLSGANVLTF
TRBD2 TRBV28 many 15 CASSFQGSGRNEQYF
TRBD1 TRBV5-1 - 17 CASSSGQPSSGANVLTF
TRBD1 TRBV19 many 15 CASNFPGQINQPQHF
- TRBV19 few 14 CAIQDGGHGYGYTF
- TRBV19 - 16 CASSRGLPDSGNTIYF
- TRBV2 many 15 CASSEGRAGRQPQHF
- TRBV28 few 15 CASRRDFSGANVLTF
TRBD2 TRBV6-5 few 17 CASSPALAGARPETQYF
- TRBV5-1 many 14 CASSLAASPDTQYF
TRBD1 TRBV12-3/TRBV12-4 many 12 CASSWTGGGYTF
TRBD2 TRBV20-1 few 14 CSAKRDRNTGELFF
- TRBV6-2/TRBV6-3 many 16 CASSESDSLAKNIQYF
- TRBV6-5 few 14 CASKGVVGNTEAFF
- TRBV6-8 - 15 CASSKNTDPSYEQYF
- TRBV5-1 many 13 CASSFAGEETQYF
- TRBV6-2/TRBV6-3 - 13 CASGDSSYNEQFF
- TRBV2 - 15 CASSVVMGRQETQYF
- TRBV7-2 many 15 CASSLVQGKAGELFF
- TRBV11-2 many 14 CASSYVPRTGELFF
TRBD1 TRBV15 many 14 CATRGQGSNQPQHF
TRBD2 TRBV5-4 few 14 CASSLVASGVSQYF
- TRBV18 many 12 CASSPRGDEQYF
- TRBV30 many 15 CAWSVGQGGRDEQFF
- TRBV5-4 many 16 CASSGRLPRDNNEQFF
TRBD1 TRBV5-1 many 13 CASGQGTTYEQYF
TRBD2 TRBV7-2 many 15 CASSFQRGTTDTQYF
- TRBV13 many 14 CASSPREPVTEAFF
TRBD1 TRBV12-3/TRBV12-4 many 14 CASRPTGGRYGYTF
TRBD2 TRBV6-1 many 18 CASSEPSGGARAGDTQYF
TRBD1 TRBV5-4 once 14 CASSGQGSYNEQFF
- TRBV6-1 - 15 CASKPGTYSPSPLHF
- TRBV7-2 many 14 CASSPGGTLTEQFF
TRBD2 TRBV14 - 17 CASSQESAGGPKDTQYF
- TRBV18 many 14 CASSREIRDTEAFF
- TRBV19 few 16 CASSISRTPPYNEQFF
- TRBV4-1 many 16 CASSQEGSLSNQPQHF
- TRBV6-2/TRBV6-3 many 14 CASSRSRGLDGYTF
- TRBV24-1 - 13 CATSEGTVGPQHF
- TRBV12-5 many 18 CASVFNPGGVFMNTEAFF
- TRBV27 many 14 CASSLASSYNEQFF
- TRBV2 many 12 CASSEGAYEQYF
TRBD2 TRBV6-6 many 16 CASSYPGTSGTHEQFF
- TRBV5-4 many 15 CASSIGGLNTDTQYF
- TRBV27 few 19 CASSPLGVLGTGLNTEAFF
TRBD2 TRBV7-2 - 17 CASSLAQGRGVYETQYF
- TRBV9 many 16 CASSDGWVSSYNEQFF